This T cell receptor beta chain was observed in a study of T cell responses to AZD1222 COVID-19 vaccine. Study-level information: The study pooled second doses at about 4 or about 12 weeks.

A remark on this clone: Its matching antigen is unknown.

Findings and limits, study-wide: Along spike, vaccine-associated CD4 TCRs were found throughout, with dominance at 160-218 and 743-854.

Clones were sequenced by immunoSEQ multiplex PCR, and TCRdb holds only the in-frame ones, with some missing. This sample has 200,000 to 300,000 clones, with roughly 93% found just once. CDR3 size: 12 residues. V was trimmed by 3 bases and J by 5 bases, leaving 7 bases between them. The TCR was taken from an adult in good health. The chain joins TRBV12-3 or TRBV12-4 to TRBJ1-2; D is uncertain. The sequences come from peripheral blood, collected on day 0 of AZD1222 vaccination. The CDR3 sequence is CASSLEGYGYTF. The CDR3 DNA sequence: TGTGCCAGCAGTTTGGAAGGTTATGGCTACACCTTC.